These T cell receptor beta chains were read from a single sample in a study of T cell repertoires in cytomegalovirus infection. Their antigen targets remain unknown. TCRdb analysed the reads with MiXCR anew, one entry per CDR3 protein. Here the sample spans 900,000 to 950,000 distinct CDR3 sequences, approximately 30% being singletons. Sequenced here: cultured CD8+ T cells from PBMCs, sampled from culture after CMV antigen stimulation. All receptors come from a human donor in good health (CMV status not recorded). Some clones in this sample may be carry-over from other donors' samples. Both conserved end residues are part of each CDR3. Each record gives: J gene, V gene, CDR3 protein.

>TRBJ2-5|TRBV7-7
CASREGGTETQYF
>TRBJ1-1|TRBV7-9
CASSLVSGKNTEAFF
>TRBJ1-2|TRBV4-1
CASSQTQNSVYGYTF
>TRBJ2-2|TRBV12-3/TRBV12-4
CASSFPHANTGELFF
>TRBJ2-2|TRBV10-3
CAISESQGITGELFF
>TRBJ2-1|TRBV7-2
CASSTVGQNEQFF
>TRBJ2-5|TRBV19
CASSMALTKTQYF
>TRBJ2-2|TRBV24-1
CATSALKDRGRLTGELFF
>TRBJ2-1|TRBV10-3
CAIRMTSAGEQFF
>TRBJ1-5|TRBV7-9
CASSFDTDNQPQHF
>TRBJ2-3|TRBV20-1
CSAPKDDTQYF
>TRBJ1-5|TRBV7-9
CASTGDGSDQPQHF
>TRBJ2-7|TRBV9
CASSLRQGNYEQYF
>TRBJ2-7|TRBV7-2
CASSPLAGGALSYEQYF
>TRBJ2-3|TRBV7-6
CASSLNAGDDGTQYF
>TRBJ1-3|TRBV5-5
CASSFFALEGNTIYF
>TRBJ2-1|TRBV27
CASSSMTSYNEQFF
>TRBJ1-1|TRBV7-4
CASSRAGTSGTEAFF
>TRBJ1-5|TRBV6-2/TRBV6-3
CASSYTRSGQPQHF
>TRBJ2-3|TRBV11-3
CASSLGGHLGADTQYF
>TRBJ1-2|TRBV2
CASSEFGSGYTF
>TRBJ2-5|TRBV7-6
CASSFLAGAANNQETQYF
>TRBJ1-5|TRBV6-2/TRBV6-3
CASSYRAHGNQPQHF
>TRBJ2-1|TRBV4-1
CASSQEILGGVFEQFF
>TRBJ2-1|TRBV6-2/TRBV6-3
CASSYEGSYNEQFF
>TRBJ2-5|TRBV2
CASRWGQGGPETQYF
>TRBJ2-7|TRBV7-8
CASSVGQIYEQYF
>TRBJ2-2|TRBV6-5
CASSTTYRDRSLAGELFF
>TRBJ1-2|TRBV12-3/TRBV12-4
CATITRGGYTF
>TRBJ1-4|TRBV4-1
CASSQVQGVSEKLFF
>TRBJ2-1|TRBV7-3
CASSLESLNGEQFF
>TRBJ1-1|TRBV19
CASSIAGGSEAFF
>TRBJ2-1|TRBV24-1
CATSDLDGSSYNEQFF
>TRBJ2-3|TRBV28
CASSIGTGSHADTQYF
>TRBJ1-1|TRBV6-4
CASSEDRDSTEAFF
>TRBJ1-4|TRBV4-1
CASSLRTGASATNEKLFF
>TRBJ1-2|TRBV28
CASSSHGAGVYGYTF
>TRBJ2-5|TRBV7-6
CASSITSNLGETQYF
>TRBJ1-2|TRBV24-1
CATSDSTLQWHGYTF
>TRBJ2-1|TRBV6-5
CASRIRDSAEGQFF
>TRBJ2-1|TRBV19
CASSILNGAYNEQFF
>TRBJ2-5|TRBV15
CATSPLREQETQYF
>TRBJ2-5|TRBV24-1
CATSDVTKTQYF
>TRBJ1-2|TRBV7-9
CAIPTGKGYTF
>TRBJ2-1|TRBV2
CASSEGQGRSYNEQFF
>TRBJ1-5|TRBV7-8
CASSLMGRNQPQHF
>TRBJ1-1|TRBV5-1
CASSDGTGVNTEAFF
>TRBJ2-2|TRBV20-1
CSALGQDTGELFF
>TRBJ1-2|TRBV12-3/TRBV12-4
CASSLGIYGYTF
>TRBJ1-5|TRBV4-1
CTSSQVQNSNQPQHF
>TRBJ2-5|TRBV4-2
CASSQDQLLGETQYF
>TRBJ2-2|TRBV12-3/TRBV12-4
CASSLNRGLLDTGELFF
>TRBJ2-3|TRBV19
CASSMGGGSTDTQYF
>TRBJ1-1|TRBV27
CASSSGQYLSTEAFF
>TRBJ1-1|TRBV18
CATLAYVTGGPEAFF
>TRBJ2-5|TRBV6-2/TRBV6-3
CASSYPDREGETQYF
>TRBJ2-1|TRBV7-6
CASSLETTGDEQFF
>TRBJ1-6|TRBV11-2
CASSLVGGFNSPLHF
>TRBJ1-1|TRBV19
CASSLASMNTEAFF